Following are 2 T cell receptor beta chains from one sample sequenced in a study of blood T cells in healthy people across ages. A second PCR, run for roughly 6 to 11 cycles, used a sample-barcoded 5' primer plus a J-beta primer mix. TCRdb analysed the 5' RACE reads with MiXCR anew, one entry per CDR3 protein. There are hundreds of thousands of distinct CDR3 sequences in the sample; about 53% occur only once, and 35% to 40% lies in the top ten. The sample was blood. The receptors come from a man between 60 and 75 years old in good health.

This clonotype turned up a few times. V usage is TRBV2 and J usage is TRBJ2-4; D remains ambiguous. Germline loops: CDR1 SNHLY, CDR2 FYNNEI. The V end was cut by 1 base, the J end by 15 bases, with 16 bases between. This CDR3 contains 13 residues. CDR3 region: CASSEGPAELRYF. The CDR3 DNA is TGTGCCAGCAGTGAAGGTCCCGCTGAGTTACGGTACTTC.

V is TRBV20-1 and J is TRBJ2-5; D perhaps matches TRBD2 (7 bases). Germline-derived CDR1 and CDR2 are DFQATT and SNEGSKA (reference sequence). The CDR3 spans 14 residues. Trimming removed 7 bases from V and 2 bases from J, with 17 bases in between. CDR3 coding DNA: TGCAGTGTTGGAGGGGGGGGGTCGCAAGAGACCCAGTACTTC. Its translation is CSVGGGGSQETQYF.